This T cell receptor beta chain was sequenced in a study of CD8+ T cells in alopecia areata. Overall study context: Tofacitinib therapy took 6 to 18 months; 6 months off drug came after.

This CDR3 spans 17 amino acids. The germline gives CDR1 LGHNA, CDR2 YNFKEQ. V trimming: 1 base; J trimming: 4 bases; junction bases outside the gene matches: 8. RNA was extracted and reverse transcribed into cDNA as the sequencing template. Only in-frame clones appear in the TCRdb table, and some are missing; sequencing was by immunoSEQ multiplex PCR. The sample lists 110,000 to 150,000 clones, roughly 46% occurring once. Alopecia areata patients gave lesional scalp punch biopsies and peripheral blood samples. PBMCs served as the source from which CD4+ and CD8+ T cells were sorted. Here the sequenced sample was CD4+ T cells sorted from blood, taken at week 0. The V and J genes are TRBV4-2 and TRBJ2-2; 8 nucleotides align to TRBD1. The sequence was collected from a human donor with alopecia areata. CDR3 loop: CASSQVPGQDPTGELFF. The CDR3 DNA follows: TGTGCCAGCAGCCAAGTCCCGGGACAGGACCCCACCGGGGAGCTGTTTTTT.